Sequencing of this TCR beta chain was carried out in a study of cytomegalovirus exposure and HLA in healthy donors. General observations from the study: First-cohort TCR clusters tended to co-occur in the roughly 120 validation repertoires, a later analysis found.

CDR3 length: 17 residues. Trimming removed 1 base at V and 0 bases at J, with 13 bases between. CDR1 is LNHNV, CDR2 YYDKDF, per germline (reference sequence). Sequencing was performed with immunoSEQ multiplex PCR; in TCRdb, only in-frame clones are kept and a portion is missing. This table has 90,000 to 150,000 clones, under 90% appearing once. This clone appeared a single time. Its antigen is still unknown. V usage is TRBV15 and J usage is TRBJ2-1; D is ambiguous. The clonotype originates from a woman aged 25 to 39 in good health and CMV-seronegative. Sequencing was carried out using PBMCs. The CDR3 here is CATSRAGRGVSYNEQFF. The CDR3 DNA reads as TGTGCCACCAGCAGAGCCGGCCGAGGAGTCTCCTACAATGAGCAGTTCTTC.